This T cell receptor beta chain came from a study of molecular identifiers for immune sequencing clone quantification. Study-wide results and limits: Effector cells had over 99% of their molecules in clones above 20 RNA copies, while naive cells had under 1%.

This clonotype has ten or more counts. Its matching antigen is unknown. The germline gives CDR1 LNHDA, CDR2 SQIVND (reference sequence). V was clipped by 1 base and J by 6 bases, with 10 bases between them. This CDR3 is built from 13 residues. Preparation methods for the bulk TCR libraries were those previously described, with listed TCR primers. TCRdb re-analysed the PCR reads in MiXCR, keeping a single row per CDR3 protein. The table shows tens of thousands of distinct CDR3 sequences, with around 21% occurring only once. Naive CD8 sequencing libraries were generated from approximately 20,000 to 1,000,000 sorted cells, with 10%, 30% or 50% RNA as input. The authors sorted naive CD8 T cells as CD8+CD4-CCR7+CD45RA+.

This sequence joins TRBV19 and TRBJ2-7; TRBD2 might be the D (5 bases). This sequence was found in a human donor in good health. Some libraries in this study had Jurkat cell RNA spiked in. The sample was naive CD8+ T cells from blood, with Jurkat cell RNA spiked in. Documented subset: FACS-sorted CD8+CD4-CCR7+CD45RA+ naive T cells. The CDR3 nucleotides are TGTGCCAGTAGTATAGCGGGGTCCGGCGAGCAGTACTTC. Translated: CASSIAGSGEQYF. Drawing the rest from reference TRBV19 and TRBJ2-7, the complete variable domain is DGGITQSPKYLFRKEGQNVTLSCEQNLNHDAMYWYRQDPGQGLRLIYYSQIVNDFQKGDIAEGYSVSREKKESFPLTVTSAQKNPTAFYLCASSIAGSGEQYFGPGTRLTVT.